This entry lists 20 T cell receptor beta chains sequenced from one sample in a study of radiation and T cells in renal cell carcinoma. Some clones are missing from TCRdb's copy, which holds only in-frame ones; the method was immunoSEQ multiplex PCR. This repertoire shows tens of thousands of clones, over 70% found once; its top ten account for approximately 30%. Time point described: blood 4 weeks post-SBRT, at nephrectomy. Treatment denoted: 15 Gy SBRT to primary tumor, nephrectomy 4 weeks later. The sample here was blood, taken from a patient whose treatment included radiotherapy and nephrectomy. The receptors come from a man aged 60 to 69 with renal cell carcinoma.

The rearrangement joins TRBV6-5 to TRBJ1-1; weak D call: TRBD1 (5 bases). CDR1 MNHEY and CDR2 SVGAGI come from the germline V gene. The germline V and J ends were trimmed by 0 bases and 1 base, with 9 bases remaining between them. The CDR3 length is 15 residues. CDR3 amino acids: CASSYSGVWNTEAFF. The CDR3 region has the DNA TGTGCCAGCAGTTACTCAGGGGTTTGGAACACTGAAGCTTTCTTT.

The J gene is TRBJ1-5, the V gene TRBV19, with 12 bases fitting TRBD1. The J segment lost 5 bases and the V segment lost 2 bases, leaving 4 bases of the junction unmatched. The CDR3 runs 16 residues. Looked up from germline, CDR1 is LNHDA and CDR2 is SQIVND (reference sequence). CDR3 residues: CASSIPGTGGDQPQHF. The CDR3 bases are TGTGCCAGTAGTATACCCGGGACAGGGGGCGATCAGCCCCAGCATTTT. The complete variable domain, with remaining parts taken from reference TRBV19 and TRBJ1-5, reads DGGITQSPKYLFRKEGQNVTLSCEQNLNHDAMYWYRQDPGQGLRLIYYSQIVNDFQKGDIAEGYSVSREKKESFPLTVTSAQKNPTAFYLCASSIPGTGGDQPQHFGDGTRLSIL.

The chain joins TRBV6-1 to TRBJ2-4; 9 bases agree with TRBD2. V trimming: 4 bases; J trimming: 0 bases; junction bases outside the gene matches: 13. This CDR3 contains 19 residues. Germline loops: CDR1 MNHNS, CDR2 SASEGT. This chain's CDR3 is CASSVRAGGQDSAKNIQYF. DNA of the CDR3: TGTGCCAGCAGTGTTCGAGCGGGAGGACAAGATTCAGCCAAAAACATTCAGTACTTC.

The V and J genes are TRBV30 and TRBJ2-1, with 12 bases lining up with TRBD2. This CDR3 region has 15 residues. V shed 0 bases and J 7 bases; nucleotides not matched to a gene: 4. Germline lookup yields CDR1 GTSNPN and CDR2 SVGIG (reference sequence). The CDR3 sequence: CAWSVLAGGLNEQFF. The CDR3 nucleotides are TGTGCCTGGAGTGTTCTAGCGGGAGGGTTAAATGAGCAGTTCTTC.

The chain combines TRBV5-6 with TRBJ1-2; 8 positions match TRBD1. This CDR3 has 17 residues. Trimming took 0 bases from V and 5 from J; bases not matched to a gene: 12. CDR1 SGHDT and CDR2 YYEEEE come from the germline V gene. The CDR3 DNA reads TGTGCCAGCAGCTTGGGGTCAGGGGGCGCCTTTTGGTATGGCTACACCTTC. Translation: CASSLGSGGAFWYGYTF.

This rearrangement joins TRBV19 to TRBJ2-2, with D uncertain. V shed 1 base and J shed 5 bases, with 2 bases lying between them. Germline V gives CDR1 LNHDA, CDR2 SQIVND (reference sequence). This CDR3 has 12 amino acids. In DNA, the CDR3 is TGTGCCAGTAGTATAGGGACCGGGGAGCTGTTTTTT. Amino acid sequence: CASSIGTGELFF.

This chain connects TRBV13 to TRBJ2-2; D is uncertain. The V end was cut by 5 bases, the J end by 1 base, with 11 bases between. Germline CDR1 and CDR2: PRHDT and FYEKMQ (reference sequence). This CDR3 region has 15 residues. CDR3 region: CASSPAQENTGELFF. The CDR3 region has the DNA TGTGCCAGCAGCCCGGCTCAGGAGAACACCGGGGAGCTGTTTTTT.

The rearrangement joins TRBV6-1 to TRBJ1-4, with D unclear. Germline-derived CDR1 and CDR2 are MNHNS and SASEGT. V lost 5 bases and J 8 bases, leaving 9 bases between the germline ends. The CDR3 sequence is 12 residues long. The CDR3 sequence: CASSNPPEKLFF. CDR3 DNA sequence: TGTGCCAGCAGTAACCCTCCAGAAAAACTGTTTTTT.

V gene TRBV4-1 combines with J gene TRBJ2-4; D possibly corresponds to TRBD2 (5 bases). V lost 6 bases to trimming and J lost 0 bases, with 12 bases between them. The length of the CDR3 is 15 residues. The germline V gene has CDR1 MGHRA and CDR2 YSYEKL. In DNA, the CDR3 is TGCGCCAGCAGACCCCCGGGAAGAGCCAAAAACATTCAGTACTTC. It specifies CASRPPGRAKNIQYF.

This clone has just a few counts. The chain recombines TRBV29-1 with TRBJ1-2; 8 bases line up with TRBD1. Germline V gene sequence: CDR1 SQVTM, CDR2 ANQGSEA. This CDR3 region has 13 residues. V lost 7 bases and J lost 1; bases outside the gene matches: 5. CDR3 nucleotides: TGCAGCGACTCGACAGGGGATAACTATGGCTACACCTTC. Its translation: CSDSTGDNYGYTF.

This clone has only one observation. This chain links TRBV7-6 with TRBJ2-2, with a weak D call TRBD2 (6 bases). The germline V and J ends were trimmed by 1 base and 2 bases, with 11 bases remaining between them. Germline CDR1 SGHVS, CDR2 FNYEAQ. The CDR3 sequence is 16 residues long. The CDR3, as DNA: TGTGCCAGCAGCTTAGTTGCAGCGGGTAACACCGGGGAGCTGTTTTTT. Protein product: CASSLVAAGNTGELFF.

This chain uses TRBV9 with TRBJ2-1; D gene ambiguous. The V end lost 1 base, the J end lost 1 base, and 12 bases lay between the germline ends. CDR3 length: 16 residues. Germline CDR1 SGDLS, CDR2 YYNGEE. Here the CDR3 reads CASSVTPASSYNEQFF. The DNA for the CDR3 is TGTGCCAGCAGCGTAACCCCGGCGAGTTCCTACAATGAGCAGTTCTTC.

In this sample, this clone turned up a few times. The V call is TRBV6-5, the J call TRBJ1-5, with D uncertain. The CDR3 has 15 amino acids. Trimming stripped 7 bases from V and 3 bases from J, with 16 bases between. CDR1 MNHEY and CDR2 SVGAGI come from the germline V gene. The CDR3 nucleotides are TGTGCCAGCACCCCCAAGGTGGGGTTCAATCAGCCCCAGCATTTT. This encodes CASTPKVGFNQPQHF.

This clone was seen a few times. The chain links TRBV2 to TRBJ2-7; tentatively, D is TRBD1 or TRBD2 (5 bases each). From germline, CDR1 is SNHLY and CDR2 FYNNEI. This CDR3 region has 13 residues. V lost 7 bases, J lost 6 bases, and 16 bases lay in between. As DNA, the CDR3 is TGTGCCAGCACTGGGACCGACCTCGGCGAGCAGTACTTC. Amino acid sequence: CASTGTDLGEQYF.

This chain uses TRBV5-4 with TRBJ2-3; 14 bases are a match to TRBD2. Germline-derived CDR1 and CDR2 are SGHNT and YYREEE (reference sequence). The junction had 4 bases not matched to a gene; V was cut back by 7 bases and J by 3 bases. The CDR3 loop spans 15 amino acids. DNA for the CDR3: TGTGCCAGCCGGACTAGCGGGAGGCTAACAGATACGCAGTATTTT. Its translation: CASRTSGRLTDTQYF.

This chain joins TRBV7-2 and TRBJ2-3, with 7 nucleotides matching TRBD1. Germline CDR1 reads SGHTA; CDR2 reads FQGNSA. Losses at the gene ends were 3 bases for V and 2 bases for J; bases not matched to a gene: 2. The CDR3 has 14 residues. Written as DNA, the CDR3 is TGTGCCAGCAGCTTGACAGGGCTCACAGATACGCAGTATTTT. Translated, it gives CASSLTGLTDTQYF.

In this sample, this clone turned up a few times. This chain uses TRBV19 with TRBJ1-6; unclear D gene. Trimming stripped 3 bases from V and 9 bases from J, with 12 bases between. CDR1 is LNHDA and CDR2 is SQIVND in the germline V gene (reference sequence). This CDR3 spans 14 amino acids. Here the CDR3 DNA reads TGTGCCAGTAGTATGGGCGGTCGGCCTTCACCCCTCCACTTT. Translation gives CASSMGGRPSPLHF.

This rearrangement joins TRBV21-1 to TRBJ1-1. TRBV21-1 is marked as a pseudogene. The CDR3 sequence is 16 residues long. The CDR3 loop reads CASSKHGVNVNTEAFF. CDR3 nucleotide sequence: TGTGCCAGCAGCAAGCATGGGGTTAACGTTAACACTGAAGCTTTCTTT.

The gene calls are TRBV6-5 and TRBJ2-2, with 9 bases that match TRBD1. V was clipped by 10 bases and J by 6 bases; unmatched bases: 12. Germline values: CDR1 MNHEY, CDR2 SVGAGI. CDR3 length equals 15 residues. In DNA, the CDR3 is TGTGCCATCCGACCGGACAGGGGTTGGTCCGGGGAGCTGTTTTTT. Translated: CAIRPDRGWSGELFF.

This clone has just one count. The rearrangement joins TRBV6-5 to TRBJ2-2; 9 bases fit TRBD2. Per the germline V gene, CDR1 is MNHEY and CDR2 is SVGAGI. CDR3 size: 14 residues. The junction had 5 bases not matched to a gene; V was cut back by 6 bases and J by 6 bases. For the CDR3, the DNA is TGTGCCAGCAGCCTGGGACTAGCTGCCGGGGAGCTGTTTTTT. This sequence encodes CASSLGLAAGELFF.